This TCR beta chain was obtained from a study of blood T cell repertoires in COVID-19. Study in general: COVID-19 samples from acute and convalescent phases originated in the United States, Italy and Spain. PBMCs, B-cell-depleted T cells, or T cells provided the cDNA or gDNA that made up the material.

The trim removed 2 bases at V and 4 bases at J, leaving 2 bases unmatched. Germline lookup yields CDR1 LGHDT and CDR2 YNNKEL (reference sequence). CDR3 length: 14 amino acids. How the authors handled the data: Using reference gene primer amplification, nucleated cell counts were estimated. Here immunoSEQ multiplex PCR was the method, and the copy in TCRdb shows in-frame clones only, minus some. V, J and clone size reflect that table, while D and trimming were determined from the DNA. The sample shows approximately 190,000 clones, over 70% of them seen only once. This sequence joins TRBV3-1 (or the pseudogene TRBV3-2) and TRBJ2-5, with 9 bases fitting TRBD1. This receptor was obtained from a man aged 55 to 69 with acute or convalescent COVID-19. Sequenced material: peripheral blood. The CDR3 loop is CASSQNRGLETQYF. The CDR3 DNA reads as TGTGCCAGCAGCCAAAACAGGGGGCTAGAGACCCAGTACTTC.